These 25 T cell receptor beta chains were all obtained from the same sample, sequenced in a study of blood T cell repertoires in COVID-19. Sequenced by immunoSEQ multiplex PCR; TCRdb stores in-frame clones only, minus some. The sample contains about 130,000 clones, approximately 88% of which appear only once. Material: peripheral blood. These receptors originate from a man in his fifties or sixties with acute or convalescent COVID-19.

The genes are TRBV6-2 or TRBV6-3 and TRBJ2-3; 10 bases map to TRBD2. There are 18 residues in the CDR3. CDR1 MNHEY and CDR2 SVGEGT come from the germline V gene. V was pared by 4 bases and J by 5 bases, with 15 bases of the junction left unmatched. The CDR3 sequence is CASSSTVAGGWVGDTQYF. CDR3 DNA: TGTGCCAGCAGTTCTACAGTAGCGGGGGGCTGGGTCGGAGATACGCAGTATTTT.

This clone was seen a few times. The CDR3 DNA reads TGTGCCAGTAGTCCGCCGGGACACTTCTACAATGAGCAGTTCTTC. The encoded protein is CASSPPGHFYNEQFF. V usage is TRBV19 and J usage is TRBJ2-1; TRBD1 is a possible D gene (6 bases). The germline V and J ends were trimmed by 5 bases and 3 bases, with 14 bases remaining between them. This CDR3 comprises 15 residues. The germline CDR1 and CDR2 sequences are LNHDA and SQIVND (reference sequence).

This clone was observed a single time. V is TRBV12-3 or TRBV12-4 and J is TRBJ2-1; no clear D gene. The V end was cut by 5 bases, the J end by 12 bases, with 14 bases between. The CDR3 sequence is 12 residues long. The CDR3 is CASSTNINRQFF. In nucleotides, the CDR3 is TGTGCCAGCAGTACGAACATAAATCGGCAGTTCTTC.

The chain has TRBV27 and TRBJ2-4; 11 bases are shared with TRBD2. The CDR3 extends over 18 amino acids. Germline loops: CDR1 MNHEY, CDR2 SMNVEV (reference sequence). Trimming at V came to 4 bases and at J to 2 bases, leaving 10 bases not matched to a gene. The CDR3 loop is CASSSLAGGLFSKNIQYF. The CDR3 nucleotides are TGTGCCAGCAGTTCATTAGCGGGGGGGCTTTTTTCCAAAAACATTCAGTACTTC.

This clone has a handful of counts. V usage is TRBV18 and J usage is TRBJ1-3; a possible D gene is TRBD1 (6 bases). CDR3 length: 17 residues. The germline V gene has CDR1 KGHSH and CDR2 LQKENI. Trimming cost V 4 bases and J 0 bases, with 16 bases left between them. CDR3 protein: CASSQPGHRNSGNTIYF. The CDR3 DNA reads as TGTGCCAGCTCACAACCGGGACATCGTAACTCTGGAAACACCATATATTTT.

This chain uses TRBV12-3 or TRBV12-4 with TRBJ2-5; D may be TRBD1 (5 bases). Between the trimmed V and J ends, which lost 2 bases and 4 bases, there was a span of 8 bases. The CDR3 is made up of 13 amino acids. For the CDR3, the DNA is TGTGCCAGCAGTTTACTCCAGGGAGAGACCCAGTACTTC. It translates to CASSLLQGETQYF.

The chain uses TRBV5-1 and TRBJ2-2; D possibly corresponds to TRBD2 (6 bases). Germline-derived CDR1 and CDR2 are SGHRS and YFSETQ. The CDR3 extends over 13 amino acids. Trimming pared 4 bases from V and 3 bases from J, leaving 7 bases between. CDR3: CASSGGDTGELFF. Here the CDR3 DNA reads TGCGCCAGCAGCGGCGGGGACACCGGGGAGCTGTTTTTT.

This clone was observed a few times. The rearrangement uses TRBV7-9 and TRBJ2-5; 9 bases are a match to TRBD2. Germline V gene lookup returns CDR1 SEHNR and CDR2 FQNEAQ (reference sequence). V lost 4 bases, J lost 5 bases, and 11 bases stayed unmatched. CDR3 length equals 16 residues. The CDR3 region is CASSSTSGRPSETQYF. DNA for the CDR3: TGTGCCAGCAGCTCTACAAGCGGGAGGCCCTCGGAGACCCAGTACTTC. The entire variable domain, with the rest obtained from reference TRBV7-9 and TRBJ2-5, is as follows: DTGVSQNPRHKITKRGQNVTFRCDPISEHNRLYWYRQTLGQGPEFLTYFQNEAQLEKSRLLSDRFSAERPKGSFSTLEIQRTEQGDSAMYLCASSSTSGRPSETQYFGPGTRLLVL.

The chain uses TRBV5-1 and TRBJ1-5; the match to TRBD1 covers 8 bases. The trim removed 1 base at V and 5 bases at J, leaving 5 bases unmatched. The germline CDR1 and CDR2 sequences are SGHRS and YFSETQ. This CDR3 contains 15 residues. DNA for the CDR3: TGCGCCAGCAGCTTGAGGGCAGGGGGCGATCAGCCCCAGCATTTT. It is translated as CASSLRAGGDQPQHF.

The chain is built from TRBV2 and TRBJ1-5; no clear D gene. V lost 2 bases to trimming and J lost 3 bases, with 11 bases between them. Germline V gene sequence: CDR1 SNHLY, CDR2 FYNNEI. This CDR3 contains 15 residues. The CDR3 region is CASSERSGSNQPQHF. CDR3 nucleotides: TGTGCCAGCAGTGAAAGGTCGGGTTCCAATCAGCCCCAGCATTTT.

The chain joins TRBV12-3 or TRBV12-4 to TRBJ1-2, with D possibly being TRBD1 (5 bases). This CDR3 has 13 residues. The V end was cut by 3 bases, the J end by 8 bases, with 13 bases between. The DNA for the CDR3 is TGTGCCAGCAGTTTTGGGCAGGGCGGAGGCTACACCTTC. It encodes CASSFGQGGGYTF.

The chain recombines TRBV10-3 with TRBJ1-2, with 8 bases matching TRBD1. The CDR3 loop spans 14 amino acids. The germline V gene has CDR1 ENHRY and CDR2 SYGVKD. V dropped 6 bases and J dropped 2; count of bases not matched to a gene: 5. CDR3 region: CAIRRQGSNYGYTF. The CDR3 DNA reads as TGTGCCATCAGGCGACAGGGGTCCAACTATGGCTACACCTTC.

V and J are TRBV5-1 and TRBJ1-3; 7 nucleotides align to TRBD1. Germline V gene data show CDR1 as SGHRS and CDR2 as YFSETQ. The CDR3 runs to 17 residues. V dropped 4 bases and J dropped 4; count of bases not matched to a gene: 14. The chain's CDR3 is CASSISTGVQPGNTIYF. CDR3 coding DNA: TGCGCCAGCAGCATAAGCACAGGGGTCCAGCCCGGAAACACCATATATTTT.

The CDR3 here is CASSSLAGTNTGELFF. CDR3 DNA sequence: TGTGCCAGCAGCTCATTAGCGGGAACGAACACCGGGGAGCTGTTTTTT. This chain uses TRBV7-9 with TRBJ2-2, with 8 bases aligning to TRBD2. The CDR3 sequence is 16 residues long. Trimming at V came to 4 bases and at J to 0 bases, leaving 4 bases not matched to a gene. Germline CDR1 reads SEHNR; CDR2 reads FQNEAQ (reference sequence).

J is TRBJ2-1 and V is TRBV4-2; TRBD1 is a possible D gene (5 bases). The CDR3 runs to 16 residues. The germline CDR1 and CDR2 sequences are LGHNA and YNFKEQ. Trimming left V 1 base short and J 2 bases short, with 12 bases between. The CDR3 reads CASSQASKDTYNEQFF. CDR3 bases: TGTGCCAGCAGCCAAGCTTCTAAGGACACCTACAATGAGCAGTTCTTC.

CDR3 DNA: TGTGCCACCAGTCCCGTCGGGGGGGATACGCAGTATTTT. Its translation is CATSPVGGDTQYF. The V gene is TRBV24-1, the J gene TRBJ2-3, with 7 positions matching TRBD2. The CDR3 is 13 amino acids. The junction had 5 bases not matched to a gene; V was cut back by 6 bases and J by 6 bases. Germline-derived CDR1 and CDR2 are KGHDR and SFDVKD.

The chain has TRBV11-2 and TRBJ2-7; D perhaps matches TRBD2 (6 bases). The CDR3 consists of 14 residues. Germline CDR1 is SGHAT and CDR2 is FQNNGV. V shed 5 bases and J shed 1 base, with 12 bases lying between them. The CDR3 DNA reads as TGTGCCAGCAGCCATCGTAGCGGTTCCTACGAGCAGTACTTC. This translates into CASSHRSGSYEQYF.

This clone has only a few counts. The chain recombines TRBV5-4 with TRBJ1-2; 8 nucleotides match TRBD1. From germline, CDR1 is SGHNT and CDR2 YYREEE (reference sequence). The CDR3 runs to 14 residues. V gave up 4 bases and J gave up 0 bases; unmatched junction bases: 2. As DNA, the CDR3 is TGTGCCAGCAGCCTGGACAGGGCTAACTATGGCTACACCTTC. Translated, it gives CASSLDRANYGYTF.

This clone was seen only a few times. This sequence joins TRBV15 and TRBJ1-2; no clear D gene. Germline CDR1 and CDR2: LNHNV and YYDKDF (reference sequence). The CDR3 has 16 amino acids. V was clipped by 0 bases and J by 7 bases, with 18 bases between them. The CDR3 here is CATSRDFWSPESGYTF. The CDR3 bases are TGTGCCACCAGCAGAGATTTTTGGAGTCCCGAGAGTGGCTACACCTTC.

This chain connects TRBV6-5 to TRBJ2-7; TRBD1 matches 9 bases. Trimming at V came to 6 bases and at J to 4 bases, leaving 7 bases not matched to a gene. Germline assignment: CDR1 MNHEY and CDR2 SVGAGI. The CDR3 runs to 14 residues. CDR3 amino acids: CASRDGTGRYEQYF. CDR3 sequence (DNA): TGTGCCAGCAGAGATGGGACAGGGAGGTACGAGCAGTACTTC.

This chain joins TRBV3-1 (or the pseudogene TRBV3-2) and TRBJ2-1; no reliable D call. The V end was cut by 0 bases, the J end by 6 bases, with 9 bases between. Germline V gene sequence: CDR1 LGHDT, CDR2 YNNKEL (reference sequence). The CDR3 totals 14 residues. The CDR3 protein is CASSQDMTSNEQFF. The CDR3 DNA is TGTGCCAGCAGCCAAGATATGACTTCCAATGAGCAGTTCTTC.

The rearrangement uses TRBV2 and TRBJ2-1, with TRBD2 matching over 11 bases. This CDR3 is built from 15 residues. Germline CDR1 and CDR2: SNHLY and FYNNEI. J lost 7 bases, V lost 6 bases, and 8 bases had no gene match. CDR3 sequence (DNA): TGTGCCAGCAGGCGTACTAGCGGGAGACAAAATGAGCAGTTCTTC. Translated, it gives CASRRTSGRQNEQFF.

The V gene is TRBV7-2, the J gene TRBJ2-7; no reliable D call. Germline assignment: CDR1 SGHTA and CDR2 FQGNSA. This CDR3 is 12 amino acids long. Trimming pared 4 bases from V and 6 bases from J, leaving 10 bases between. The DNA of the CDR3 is TGTGCCAGCAGCTCGCCTACCTCCGAGCAGTACTTC. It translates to CASSSPTSEQYF. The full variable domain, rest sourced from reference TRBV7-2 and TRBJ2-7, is GAGVSQSPSNKVTEKGKDVELRCDPISGHTALYWYRQSLGQGLEFLIYFQGNSAPDKSGLPSDRFSAERTGGSVSTLTIQRTQQEDSAVYLCASSSPTSEQYFGPGTRLTVT.

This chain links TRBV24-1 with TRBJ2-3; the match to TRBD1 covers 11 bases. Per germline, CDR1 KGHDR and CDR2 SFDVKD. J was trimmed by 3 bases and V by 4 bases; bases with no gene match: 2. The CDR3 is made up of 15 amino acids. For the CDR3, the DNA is TGTGCCACCAGTGACCGGGACAGGGGGACAGATACGCAGTATTTT. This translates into CATSDRDRGTDTQYF.

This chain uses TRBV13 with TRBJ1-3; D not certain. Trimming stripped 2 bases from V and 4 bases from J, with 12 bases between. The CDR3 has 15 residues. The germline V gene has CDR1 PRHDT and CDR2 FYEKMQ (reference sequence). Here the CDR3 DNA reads TGTGCCAGCAGCTTAAACCTAGGACTGGGAAACACCATATATTTT. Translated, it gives CASSLNLGLGNTIYF.